Shown below are 11 T cell receptor beta chains from a single sample sequenced in a study of tumor-infiltrating lymphocytes in primary liver carcinoma. TCR beta cDNA came from roughly 550 ng total RNA, primed with a constant-region primer. Investigators got TCR beta libraries out of three nested multiplex PCR rounds, done with slightly modified ARM-PCR. The opening two PCR rounds, about 11 cycles each, paired TRBV1-TRBV30 forward primers with a C-beta reverse primer. Each CDR3 protein gets one entry after TCRdb re-called the multiplex PCR reads with MiXCR. The table includes about 320,000 distinct CDR3 sequences, 65% detected once. Germline DNA was also extracted, and blood RNA was taken from unsorted whole blood. Sequencing used peripheral blood. All receptors derive from a man aged 35 to 55 with primary liver carcinoma and hepatitis B virus infection.

This clonotype was counted between two and nine times. The chain employs TRBV7-8 and TRBJ1-2; the match to TRBD1 covers 9 bases. Germline V gene data show CDR1 as SGHVS and CDR2 as FQNEAQ. V dropped 5 bases and J dropped 3; count of bases not matched to a gene: 7. The CDR3 runs 15 residues. CDR3 region: CASSLGQGWDYGYTF. In nucleotides, the CDR3 is TGTGCCAGCAGCCTCGGACAGGGGTGGGACTATGGCTACACCTTC. The variable domain in full, with the rest retrieved from reference TRBV7-8 and TRBJ1-2, is GAGVSQSPRYKVAKRGQDVALRCDPISGHVSLFWYQQALGQGPEFLTYFQNEAQLDKSGLPSDRFFAERPEGSVSTLKIQRTQQEDSAVYLCASSLGQGWDYGYTFGSGTRLTVV.

For this clonotype: This sequence may be a read error, since a much larger clone differs from it by one base. This chain uses TRBV5-4 with TRBJ1-5, with TRBD1 matching over 7 bases. Germline values: CDR1 SGHNT, CDR2 YYREEE (reference sequence). CDR3 size: 14 residues. CDR3 in amino acids: CASSLQGGNQPRHF. The DNA of the CDR3 is TGTGCCAGCAGCCTCCAGGGGGGCAATCAGCCCCGGCATTTT.

The chain recombines TRBV11-2 with TRBJ2-5, with D hard to call. V lost 2 bases and J lost 5, with 15 bases in between. There are 15 residues in the CDR3. CDR1 is SGHAT, CDR2 FQNNGV, per germline. Here the CDR3 reads CASSLKLARWETQYF. The CDR3 DNA sequence: TGTGCCAGCAGCTTAAAATTAGCACGATGGGAGACCCAGTACTTC.

For this clonotype: A read error may produce the germline difference seen at one junction end. This chain links TRBV6-2 or TRBV6-3 with TRBJ2-7; unclear D gene. Germline loops: CDR1 MNHEY, CDR2 SVGEGT. CDR3 size: 12 residues. CDR3 residues: CASTEVGYELYF. As DNA, the CDR3 is TGTGCCAGCACCGAAGTGGGCTACGAGCTGTACTTC.

Remarks on this clonotype: A read error is possible here, since a much larger clone lies one base away. The V call is TRBV6-1, the J call TRBJ2-7; D is perhaps TRBD2 (6 bases). Trimming pared 5 bases from V and 7 bases from J, leaving 21 bases between. This CDR3 spans 15 amino acids. Germline V gives CDR1 MNHNS, CDR2 SASEGT. CDR3 in amino acids: CASSTRTTGSPEQYF. The CDR3 DNA sequence: TGTGCCAGCAGTACACGGACTACCGGCTCCCCGGAGCAGTACTTC.

On this clonotype: Compared with germline, one end of the junction differs, possibly owing to a read error. The rearrangement uses TRBV29-1 and TRBJ1-5; D gene unclear. Germline lookup yields CDR1 SQVTM and CDR2 ANQGSEA. CDR3 length: 13 amino acids. In DNA form, the CDR3 reads TGCAGCGCTGAACCTAAGAAGATCCAGCCCCAGCATTTT. Protein: CSAEPKKIQPQHF.

This sequence joins TRBV11-2 and TRBJ2-4; possible D gene TRBD1, 5 bases. This CDR3 is built from 16 residues. Trimming took 4 bases from V and 2 from J, leaving 15 bases between them. Per the germline V gene, CDR1 is SGHAT and CDR2 is FQNNGV. The CDR3 loop is CASSSTGVYPKNIQYF. CDR3 in DNA: TGTGCCAGCAGCTCCACAGGAGTCTACCCCAAAAACATTCAGTACTTC. The full variable domain, in which reference TRBV11-2 and TRBJ2-4 provide the parts outside the CDR3, is EAGVAQSPRYKIIEKRQSVAFWCNPISGHATLYWYQQILGQGPKLLIQFQNNGVVDDSQLPKDRFSAERLKGVDSTLKIQPAKLEDSAVYLCASSSTGVYPKNIQYFGAGTRLSVL.

Note on this clonotype: This may be a read error, as it is one base from a much larger clone. The J gene is TRBJ2-3, the V gene TRBV29-1; D possibly corresponds to TRBD1 (6 bases). The CDR3 contains 13 residues. Germline V gives CDR1 SQVTM, CDR2 ANQGSEA. Trimming left V 3 bases short and J 5 bases short, with 12 bases between. CDR3 amino acids: CSVEGRGVDTQYF. Here the CDR3 DNA reads TGCAGCGTTGAGGGCAGGGGTGTAGATACGCAGTATTTT.

Regarding this clonotype: Mismatch with germline at one junction end may stem from a read error. The rearrangement links TRBV5-1 to TRBJ1-1, with D possibly matching TRBD1 (6 bases). Germline V lookup: CDR1 SGHRS, CDR2 YFSETQ. CDR3 size: 15 residues. CDR3 in amino acids: CASSSQGRENTEAFF. The CDR3 region has the DNA TGCGCCAGCAGCTCTCAGGGGAGGGAGAACACTGAAGCTTTTTTT. The full variable domain, rest sourced from reference TRBV5-1 and TRBJ1-1, is KAGVTQTPRYLIKTRGQQVTLSCSPISGHRSVSWYQQTPGQGLQFLFEYFSETQRNKGNFPGRFSGRQFSNSRSEMNVSTLELGDSALYLCASSSQGRENTEAFFGQGTRLTVV.

The chain has TRBV5-4 and TRBJ2-5; 8 nucleotides agree with TRBD2. There are 15 residues in the CDR3. Germline V gives CDR1 SGHNT, CDR2 YYREEE (reference sequence). Unmatched junction bases numbered 5, after V lost 1 base and J lost 3 bases. The CDR3 DNA reads TGTGCCAGCAGCTTGACGGGAGGGACGGAAGAGACCCAGTACTTC. Translating it yields CASSLTGGTEETQYF.

This clonotype was seen a handful of times. V is TRBV7-9 and J is TRBJ1-2; D remains ambiguous. This CDR3 is built from 14 residues. The germline gives CDR1 SEHNR, CDR2 FQNEAQ (reference sequence). Trimming shortened V by 1 base and J by 2 bases, and 8 bases separated the two germline ends. The CDR3, as DNA: TGTGCCAGCAGCTTAGGACCCACCAACTATGGCTACACCTTC. Encoded protein: CASSLGPTNYGYTF. The full variable domain, with the rest looked up from reference TRBV7-9 and TRBJ1-2, is DTGVSQNPRHKITKRGQNVTFRCDPISEHNRLYWYRQTLGQGPEFLTYFQNEAQLEKSRLLSDRFSAERPKGSFSTLEIQRTEQGDSAMYLCASSLGPTNYGYTFGSGTRLTVV.